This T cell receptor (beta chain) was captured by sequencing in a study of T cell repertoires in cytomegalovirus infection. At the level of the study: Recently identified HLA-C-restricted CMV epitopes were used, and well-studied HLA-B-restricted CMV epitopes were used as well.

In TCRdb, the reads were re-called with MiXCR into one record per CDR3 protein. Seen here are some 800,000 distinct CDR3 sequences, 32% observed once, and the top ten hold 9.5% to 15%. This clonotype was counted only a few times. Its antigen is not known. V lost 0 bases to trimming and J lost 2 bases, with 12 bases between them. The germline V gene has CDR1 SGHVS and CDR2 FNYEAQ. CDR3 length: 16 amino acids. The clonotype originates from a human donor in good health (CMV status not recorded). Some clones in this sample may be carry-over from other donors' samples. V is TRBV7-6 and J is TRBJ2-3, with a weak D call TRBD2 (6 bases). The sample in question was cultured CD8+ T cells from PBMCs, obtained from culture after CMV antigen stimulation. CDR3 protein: CASSLAGGVYTDTQYF. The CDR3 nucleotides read TGTGCCAGCAGCTTAGCTGGCGGGGTCTACACAGATACGCAGTATTTT.